This TCR beta chain was captured in a study of T cells after yellow fever vaccination. V shed 1 base and J shed 7 bases, with 5 bases lying between them. The CDR3 has 12 residues. CDR1 and CDR2 from the germline V gene are SGHDT and YYEEEE. This clonotype was counted between two and nine times. TCRdb passed the 5' RACE reads through MiXCR, listing each CDR3 protein once. The sample shows approximately 170,000 distinct CDR3 sequences, 8% to 13% of them seen only once. This material consisted of CD8+ T cells sorted from PBMCs, taken 15 days after the yellow fever booster vaccination. The receptor was derived from a man between 18 and 29 years old who received the YFV17D yellow fever vaccine. The gene calls are TRBV5-6 and TRBJ2-2; D gene unclear. CDR3 DNA sequence: TGTGCCAGCAGCTTGCGGGTCGGGGAGCTGTTTTTT. This sequence encodes CASSLRVGELFF.